The following is a TCR beta chain sequence with its context. The PCR had 60 Vbeta and 13 Jbeta primers. Only in-frame clones appear in the TCRdb table, and some are missing; sequencing was by immunoSEQ multiplex PCR. The table lists about 200,000 clones, about four fifths of them singletons, with 1.5% to 2% in the top ten. The source of the sample is a study of cytomegalovirus exposure and HLA in healthy donors. Each donor was healthy, and each was a bone marrow donor. This CDR3 comprises 19 residues. Germline V gene lookup returns CDR1 SGHRS and CDR2 YFSETQ. The V end lost 1 base, the J end lost 1 base, and 22 bases lay between the germline ends.

The sequence was collected from a woman between 18 and 29 years old in good health and CMV-seronegative. The V and J genes are TRBV5-1 and TRBJ2-3; D perhaps matches TRBD1 (8 bases). The sequenced sample was PBMCs. The CDR3, as DNA: TGCGCCAGCAGCTTGACAGCGGGGACAGGATCCTCACGCACAGATACGCAGTATTTT. This translates into CASSLTAGTGSSRTDTQYF.